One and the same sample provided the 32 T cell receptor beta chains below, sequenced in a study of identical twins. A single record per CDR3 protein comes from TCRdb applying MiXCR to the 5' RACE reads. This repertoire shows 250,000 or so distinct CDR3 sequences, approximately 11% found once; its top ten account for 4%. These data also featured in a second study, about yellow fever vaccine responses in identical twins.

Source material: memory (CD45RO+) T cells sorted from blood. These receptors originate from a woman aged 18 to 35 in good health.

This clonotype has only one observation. CDR3 sequence: CSAPYGLARVYNEQFF. The CDR3 DNA follows: TGCAGTGCTCCCTATGGACTAGCTCGAGTGTATAATGAGCAGTTCTTC. The chain uses TRBV20-1 and TRBJ2-1, with 8 bases identical to TRBD2. Germline values: CDR1 DFQATT, CDR2 SNEGSKA (reference sequence). CDR3 length: 16 amino acids. J lost 7 bases, V lost 5 bases, and 16 bases had no gene match.

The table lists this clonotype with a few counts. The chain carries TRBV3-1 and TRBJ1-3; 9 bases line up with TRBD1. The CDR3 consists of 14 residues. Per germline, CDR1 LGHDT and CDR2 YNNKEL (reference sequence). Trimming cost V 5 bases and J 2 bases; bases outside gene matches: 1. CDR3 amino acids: CASSGQGTGNTIYF. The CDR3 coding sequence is TGTGCCAGCAGCGGACAGGGGACTGGAAACACCATATATTTT. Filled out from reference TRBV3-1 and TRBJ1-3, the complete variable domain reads DTAVSQTPKYLVTQMGNDKSIKCEQNLGHDTMYWYKQDSKKFLKIMFSYNNKELIINETVPNRFSPKSPDKAHLNLHINSLELGDSAVYFCASSGQGTGNTIYFGEGSWLTVV.

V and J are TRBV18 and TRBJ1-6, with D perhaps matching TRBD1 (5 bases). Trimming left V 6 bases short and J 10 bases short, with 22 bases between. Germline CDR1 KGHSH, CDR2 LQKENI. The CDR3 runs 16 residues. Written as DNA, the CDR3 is TGTGCCAGCTCTCGCATGGCAGGGAATGGGGAATCACCCCTCCACTTT. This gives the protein CASSRMAGNGESPLHF.

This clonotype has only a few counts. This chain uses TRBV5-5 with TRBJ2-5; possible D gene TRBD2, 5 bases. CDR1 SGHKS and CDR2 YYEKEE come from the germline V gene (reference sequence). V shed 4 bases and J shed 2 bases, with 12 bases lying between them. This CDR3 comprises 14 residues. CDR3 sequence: CASSAAAVQETQYF. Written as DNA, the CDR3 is TGTGCCAGCAGCGCCGCAGCGGTACAAGAGACCCAGTACTTC.

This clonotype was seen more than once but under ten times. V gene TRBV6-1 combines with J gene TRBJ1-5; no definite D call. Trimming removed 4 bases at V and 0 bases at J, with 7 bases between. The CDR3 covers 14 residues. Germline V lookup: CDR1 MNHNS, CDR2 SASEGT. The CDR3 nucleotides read TGTGCCAGCAGTGGTCCAAATAGCAATCAGCCCCAGCATTTT. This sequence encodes CASSGPNSNQPQHF.

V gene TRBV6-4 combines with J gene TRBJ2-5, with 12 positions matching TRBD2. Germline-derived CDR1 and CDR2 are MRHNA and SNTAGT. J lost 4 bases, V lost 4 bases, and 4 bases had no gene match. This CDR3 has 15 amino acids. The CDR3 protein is CASSVTSGSGETQYF. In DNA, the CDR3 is TGTGCCAGCAGTGTGACTAGCGGGAGCGGAGAGACCCAGTACTTC.

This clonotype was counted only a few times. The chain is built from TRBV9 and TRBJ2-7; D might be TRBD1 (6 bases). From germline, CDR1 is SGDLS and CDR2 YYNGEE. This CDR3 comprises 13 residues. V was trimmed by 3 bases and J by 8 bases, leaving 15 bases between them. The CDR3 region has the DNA TGTGCCAGCAGCGGTGGGGGCCATCTCCAGCAGTACTTC. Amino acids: CASSGGGHLQQYF.

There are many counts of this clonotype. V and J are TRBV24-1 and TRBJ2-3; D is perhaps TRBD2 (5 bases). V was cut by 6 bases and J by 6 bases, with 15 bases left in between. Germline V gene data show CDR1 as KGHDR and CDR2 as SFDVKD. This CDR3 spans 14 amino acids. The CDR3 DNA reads TGTGCCACCAGTTCACCAGGCCCGGGGGATACGCAGTATTTT. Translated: CATSSPGPGDTQYF.

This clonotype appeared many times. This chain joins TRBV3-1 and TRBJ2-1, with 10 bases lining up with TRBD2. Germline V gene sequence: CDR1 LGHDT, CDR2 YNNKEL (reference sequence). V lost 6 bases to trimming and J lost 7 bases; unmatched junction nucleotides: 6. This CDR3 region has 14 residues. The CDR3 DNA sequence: TGTGCCAGCAGTGGAGCGGGGGGGCGAAATGAGCAGTTCTTC. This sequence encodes CASSGAGGRNEQFF.

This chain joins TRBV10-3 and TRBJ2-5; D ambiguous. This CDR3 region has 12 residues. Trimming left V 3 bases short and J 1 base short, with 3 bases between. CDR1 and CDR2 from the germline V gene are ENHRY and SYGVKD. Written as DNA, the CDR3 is TGTGCCATCAGTGAACGCCAAGAGACCCAGTACTTC. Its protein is CAISERQETQYF.

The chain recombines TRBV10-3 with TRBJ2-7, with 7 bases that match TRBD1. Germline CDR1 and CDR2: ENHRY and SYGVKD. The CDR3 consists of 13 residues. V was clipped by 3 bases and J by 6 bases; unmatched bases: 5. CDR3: CAISDGTVAEQYF. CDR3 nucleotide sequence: TGTGCCATCAGTGACGGGACAGTAGCCGAGCAGTACTTC.

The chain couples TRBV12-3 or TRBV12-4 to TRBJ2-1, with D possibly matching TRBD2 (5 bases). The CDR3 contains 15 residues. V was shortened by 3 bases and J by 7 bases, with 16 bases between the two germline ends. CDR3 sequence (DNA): TGTGCCAGCAGTTTTATGGGTCTAGCCCTGAATGAGCAGTTCTTC. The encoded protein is CASSFMGLALNEQFF.

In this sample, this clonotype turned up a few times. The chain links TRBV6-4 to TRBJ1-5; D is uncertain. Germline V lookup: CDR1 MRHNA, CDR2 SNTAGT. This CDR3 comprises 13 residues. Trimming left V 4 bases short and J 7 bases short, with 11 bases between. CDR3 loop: CASSANEDQPQHF. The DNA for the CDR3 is TGTGCCAGCAGTGCCAACGAGGACCAGCCCCAGCATTTT.

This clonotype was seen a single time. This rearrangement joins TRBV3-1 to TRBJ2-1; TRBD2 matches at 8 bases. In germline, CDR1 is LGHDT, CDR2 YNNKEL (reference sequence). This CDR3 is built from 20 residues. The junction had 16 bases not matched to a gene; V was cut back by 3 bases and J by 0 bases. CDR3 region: CASSQRPSGGYSSSYNEQFF. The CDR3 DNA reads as TGTGCCAGCAGCCAGCGCCCCAGCGGGGGCTATTCAAGCTCCTACAATGAGCAGTTCTTC.

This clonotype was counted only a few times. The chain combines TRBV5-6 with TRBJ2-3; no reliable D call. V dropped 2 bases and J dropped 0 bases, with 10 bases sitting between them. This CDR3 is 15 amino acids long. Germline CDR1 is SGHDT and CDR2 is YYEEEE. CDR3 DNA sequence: TGTGCCAGCAGCTTAGAGATTGCTAGCACAGATACGCAGTATTTT. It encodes CASSLEIASTDTQYF.

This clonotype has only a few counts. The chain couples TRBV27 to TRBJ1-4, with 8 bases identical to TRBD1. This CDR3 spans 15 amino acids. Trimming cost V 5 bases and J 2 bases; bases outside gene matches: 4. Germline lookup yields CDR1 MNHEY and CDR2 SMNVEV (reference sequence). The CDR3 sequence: CASSGQGLTNEKLFF. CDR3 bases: TGTGCCAGCAGTGGACAGGGCCTCACTAATGAAAAACTGTTTTTT.

CDR3 loop: CATSKERGGPTDTQYF. CDR3 DNA: TGTGCCACCAGCAAGGAGCGGGGGGGCCCCACAGATACGCAGTATTTT. This chain connects TRBV15 to TRBJ2-3; the match to TRBD2 covers 10 bases. Per germline, CDR1 LNHNV and CDR2 YYDKDF (reference sequence). Trimming removed 4 bases from V and 2 bases from J; junction bases left unmatched: 6. The CDR3 covers 16 residues.

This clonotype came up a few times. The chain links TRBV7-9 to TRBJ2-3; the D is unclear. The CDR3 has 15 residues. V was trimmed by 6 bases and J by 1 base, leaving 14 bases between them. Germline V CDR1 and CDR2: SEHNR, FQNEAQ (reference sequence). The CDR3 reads CASSAPTRGTDTQYF. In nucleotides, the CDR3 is TGTGCCAGCAGTGCGCCTACAAGGGGCACAGATACGCAGTATTTT.

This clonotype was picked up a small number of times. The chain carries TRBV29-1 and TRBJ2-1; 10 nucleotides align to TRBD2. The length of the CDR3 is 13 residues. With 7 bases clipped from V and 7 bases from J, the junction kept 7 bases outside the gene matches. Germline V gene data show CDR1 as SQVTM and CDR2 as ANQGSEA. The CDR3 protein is CSGKRGGGNEQFF. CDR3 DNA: TGCAGCGGAAAGCGGGGGGGTGGAAATGAGCAGTTCTTC.

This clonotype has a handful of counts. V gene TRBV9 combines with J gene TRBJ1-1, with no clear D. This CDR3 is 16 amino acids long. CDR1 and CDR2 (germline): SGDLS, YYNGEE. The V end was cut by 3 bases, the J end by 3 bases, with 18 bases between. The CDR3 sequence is CASSAAGSVRDTEAFF. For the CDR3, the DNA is TGTGCCAGCAGCGCGGCTGGGTCGGTGAGGGACACTGAAGCTTTCTTT.

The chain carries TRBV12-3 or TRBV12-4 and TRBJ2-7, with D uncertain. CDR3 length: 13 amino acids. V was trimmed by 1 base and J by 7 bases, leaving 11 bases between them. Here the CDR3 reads CASSLGLVSEQYF. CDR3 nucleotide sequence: TGTGCCAGCAGTTTAGGGCTAGTAAGTGAGCAGTACTTC.

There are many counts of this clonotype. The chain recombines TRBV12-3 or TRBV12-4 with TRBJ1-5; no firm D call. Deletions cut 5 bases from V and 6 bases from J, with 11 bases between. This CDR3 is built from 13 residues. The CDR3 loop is CASSLSRGQPQHF. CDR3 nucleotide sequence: TGTGCCAGCAGTCTTAGCCGGGGTCAGCCCCAGCATTTT.

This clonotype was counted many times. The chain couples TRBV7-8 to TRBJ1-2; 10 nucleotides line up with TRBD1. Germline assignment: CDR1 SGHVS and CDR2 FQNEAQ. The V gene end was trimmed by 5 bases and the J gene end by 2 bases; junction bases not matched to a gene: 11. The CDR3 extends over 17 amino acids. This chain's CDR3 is CASSRDRTGGANYGYTF. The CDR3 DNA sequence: TGTGCCAGCAGCCGAGATCGGACAGGGGGTGCAAACTATGGCTACACCTTC.

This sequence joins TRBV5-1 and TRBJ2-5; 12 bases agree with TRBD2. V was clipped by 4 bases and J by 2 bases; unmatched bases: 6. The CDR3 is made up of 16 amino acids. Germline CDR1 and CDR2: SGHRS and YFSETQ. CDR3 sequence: CASSQGLAGLQETQYF. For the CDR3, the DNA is TGCGCCAGCAGCCAAGGACTAGCGGGGCTTCAAGAGACCCAGTACTTC. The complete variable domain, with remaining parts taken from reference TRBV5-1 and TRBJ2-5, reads KAGVTQTPRYLIKTRGQQVTLSCSPISGHRSVSWYQQTPGQGLQFLFEYFSETQRNKGNFPGRFSGRQFSNSRSEMNVSTLELGDSALYLCASSQGLAGLQETQYFGPGTRLLVL.

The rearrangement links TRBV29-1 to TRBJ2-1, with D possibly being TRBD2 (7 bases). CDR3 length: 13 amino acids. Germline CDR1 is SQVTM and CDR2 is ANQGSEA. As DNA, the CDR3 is TGCGTTATTGGGGGGGCACCCTACAATGAGCAGTTCTTC. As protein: CVIGGAPYNEQFF.

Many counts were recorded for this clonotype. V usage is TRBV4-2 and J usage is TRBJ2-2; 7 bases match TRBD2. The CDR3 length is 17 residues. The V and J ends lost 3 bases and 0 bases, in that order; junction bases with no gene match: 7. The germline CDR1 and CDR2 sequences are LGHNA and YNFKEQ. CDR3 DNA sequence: TGTGCCAGCAGCCAGGACCTAGCGGTACCGAACACCGGGGAGCTGTTTTTT. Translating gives CASSQDLAVPNTGELFF.

In nucleotides, the CDR3 is TGTGCCAGCAGCCTATATGAAGGGGATCAGCCCCAGCATTTT. It translates to CASSLYEGDQPQHF. The rearrangement uses TRBV7-9 and TRBJ1-5, with D possibly TRBD1 on 5 matching bases. CDR3 length: 14 amino acids. CDR1 is SEHNR, CDR2 FQNEAQ, per germline (reference sequence). V gave up 5 bases and J gave up 5 bases, with 13 bases separating them.

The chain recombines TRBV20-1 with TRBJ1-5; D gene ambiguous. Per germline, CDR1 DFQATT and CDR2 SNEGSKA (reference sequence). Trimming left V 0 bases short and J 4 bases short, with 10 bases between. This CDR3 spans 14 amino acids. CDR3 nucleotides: TGCAGTGCTAGAGATAACGGAAATAATCAGCCCCAGCATTTT. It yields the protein CSARDNGNNQPQHF.

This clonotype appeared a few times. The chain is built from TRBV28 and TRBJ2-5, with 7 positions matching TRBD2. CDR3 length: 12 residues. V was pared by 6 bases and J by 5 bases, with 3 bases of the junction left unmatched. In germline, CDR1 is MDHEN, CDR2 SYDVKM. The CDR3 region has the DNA TGTGCCAGCAGAACCGGGGGGGAGACCCAGTACTTC. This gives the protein CASRTGGETQYF.

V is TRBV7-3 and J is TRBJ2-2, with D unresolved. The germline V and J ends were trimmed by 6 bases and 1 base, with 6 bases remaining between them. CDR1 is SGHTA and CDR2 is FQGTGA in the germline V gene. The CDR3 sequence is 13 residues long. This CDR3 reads CASRWENTGELFF. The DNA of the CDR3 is TGTGCCAGCAGATGGGAGAACACCGGGGAGCTGTTTTTT.

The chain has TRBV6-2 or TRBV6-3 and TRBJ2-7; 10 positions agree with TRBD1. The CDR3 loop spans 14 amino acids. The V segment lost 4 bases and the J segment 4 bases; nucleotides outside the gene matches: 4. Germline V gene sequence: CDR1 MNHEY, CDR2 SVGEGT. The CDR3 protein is CASSSGQGIYEQYF. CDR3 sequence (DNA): TGTGCCAGCAGTTCGGGACAGGGGATATACGAGCAGTACTTC.

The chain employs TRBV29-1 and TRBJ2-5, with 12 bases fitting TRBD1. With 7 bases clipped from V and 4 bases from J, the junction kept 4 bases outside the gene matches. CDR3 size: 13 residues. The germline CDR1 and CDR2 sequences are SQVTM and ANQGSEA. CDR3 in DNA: TGCAGCGCCGGGGACAGGGGGCGAGAGACCCAGTACTTC. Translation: CSAGDRGRETQYF. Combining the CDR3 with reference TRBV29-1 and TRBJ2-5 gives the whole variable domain SAVISQKPSRDICQRGTSLTIQCQVDSQVTMMFWYRQQPGQSLTLIATANQGSEATYESGFVIDKFPISRPNLTFSTLTVSNMSPEDSSIYLCSAGDRGRETQYFGPGTRLLVL.